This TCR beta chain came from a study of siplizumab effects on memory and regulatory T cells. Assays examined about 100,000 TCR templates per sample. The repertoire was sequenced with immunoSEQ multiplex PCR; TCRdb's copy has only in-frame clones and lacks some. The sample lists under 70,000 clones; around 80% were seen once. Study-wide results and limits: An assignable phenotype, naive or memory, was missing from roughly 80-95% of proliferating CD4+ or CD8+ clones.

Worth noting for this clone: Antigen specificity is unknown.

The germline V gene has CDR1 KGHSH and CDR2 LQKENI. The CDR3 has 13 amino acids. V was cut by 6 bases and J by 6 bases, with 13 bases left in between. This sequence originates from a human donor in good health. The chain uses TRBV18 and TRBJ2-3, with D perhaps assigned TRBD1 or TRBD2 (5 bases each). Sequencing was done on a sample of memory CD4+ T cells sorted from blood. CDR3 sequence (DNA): TGTGCCAGCTCGGGGGATTCCAGCGATACGCAGTATTTT. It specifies CASSGDSSDTQYF. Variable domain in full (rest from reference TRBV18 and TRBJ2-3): NAGVMQNPRHLVRRRGQEARLRCSPMKGHSHVYWYRQLPEEGLKFMVYLQKENIIDESGMPKERFSAEFPKEGPSILRIQQVVRGDSAAYFCASSGDSSDTQYFGPGTRLTVL.